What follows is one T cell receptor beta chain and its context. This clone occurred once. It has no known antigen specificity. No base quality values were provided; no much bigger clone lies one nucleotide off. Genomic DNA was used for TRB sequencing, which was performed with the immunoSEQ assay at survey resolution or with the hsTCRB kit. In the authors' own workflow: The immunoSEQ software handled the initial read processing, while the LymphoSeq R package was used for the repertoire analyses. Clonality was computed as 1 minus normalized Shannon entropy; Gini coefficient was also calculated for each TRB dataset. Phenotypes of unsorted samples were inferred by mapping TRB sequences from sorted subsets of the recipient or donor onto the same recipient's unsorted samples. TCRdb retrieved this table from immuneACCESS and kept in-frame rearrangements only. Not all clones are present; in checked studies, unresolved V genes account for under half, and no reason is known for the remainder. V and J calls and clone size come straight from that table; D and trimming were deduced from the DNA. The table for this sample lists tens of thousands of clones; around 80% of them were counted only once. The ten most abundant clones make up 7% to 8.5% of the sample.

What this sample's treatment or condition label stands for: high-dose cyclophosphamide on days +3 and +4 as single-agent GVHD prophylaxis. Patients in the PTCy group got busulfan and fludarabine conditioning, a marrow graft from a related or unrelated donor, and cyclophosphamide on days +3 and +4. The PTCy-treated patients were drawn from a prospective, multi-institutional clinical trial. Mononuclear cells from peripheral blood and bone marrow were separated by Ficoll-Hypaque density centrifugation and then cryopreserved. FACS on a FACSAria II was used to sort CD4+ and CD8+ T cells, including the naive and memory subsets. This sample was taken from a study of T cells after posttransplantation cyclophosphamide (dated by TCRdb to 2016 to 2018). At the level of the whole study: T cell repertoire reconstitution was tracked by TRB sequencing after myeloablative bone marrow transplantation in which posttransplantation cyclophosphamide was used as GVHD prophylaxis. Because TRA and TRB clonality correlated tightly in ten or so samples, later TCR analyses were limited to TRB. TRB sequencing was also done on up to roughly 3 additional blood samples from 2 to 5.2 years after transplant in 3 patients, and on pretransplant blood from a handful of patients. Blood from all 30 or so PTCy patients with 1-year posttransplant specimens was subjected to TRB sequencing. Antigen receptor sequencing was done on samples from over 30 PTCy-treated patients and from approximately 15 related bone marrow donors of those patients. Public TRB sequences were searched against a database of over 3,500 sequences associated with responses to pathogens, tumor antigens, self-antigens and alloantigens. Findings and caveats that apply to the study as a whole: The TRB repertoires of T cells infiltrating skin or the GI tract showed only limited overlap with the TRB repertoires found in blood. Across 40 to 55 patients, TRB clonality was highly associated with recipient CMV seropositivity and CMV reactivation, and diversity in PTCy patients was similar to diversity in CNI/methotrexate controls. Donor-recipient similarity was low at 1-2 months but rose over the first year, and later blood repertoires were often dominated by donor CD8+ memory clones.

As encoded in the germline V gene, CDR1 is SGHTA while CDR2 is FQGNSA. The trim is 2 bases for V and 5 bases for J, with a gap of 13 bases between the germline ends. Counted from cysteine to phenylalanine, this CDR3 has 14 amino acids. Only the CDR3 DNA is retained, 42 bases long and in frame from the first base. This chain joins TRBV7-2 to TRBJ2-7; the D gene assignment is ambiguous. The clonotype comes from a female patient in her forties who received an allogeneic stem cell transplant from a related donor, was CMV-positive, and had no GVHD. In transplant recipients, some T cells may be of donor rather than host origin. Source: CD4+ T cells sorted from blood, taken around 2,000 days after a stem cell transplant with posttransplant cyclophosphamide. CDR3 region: CASSLQRHPHEQYF. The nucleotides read TGTGCCAGCAGCTTACAACGACATCCCCACGAGCAGTACTTC.